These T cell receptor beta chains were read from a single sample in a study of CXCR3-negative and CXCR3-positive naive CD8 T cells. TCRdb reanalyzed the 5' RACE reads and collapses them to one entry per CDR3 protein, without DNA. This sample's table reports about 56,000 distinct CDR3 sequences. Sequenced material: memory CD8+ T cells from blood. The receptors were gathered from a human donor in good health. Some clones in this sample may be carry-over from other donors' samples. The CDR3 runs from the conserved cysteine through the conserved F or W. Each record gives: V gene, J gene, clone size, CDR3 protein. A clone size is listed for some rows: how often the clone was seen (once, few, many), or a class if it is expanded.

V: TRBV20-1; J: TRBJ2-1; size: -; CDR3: CSARDLGLAGDYNEQFF
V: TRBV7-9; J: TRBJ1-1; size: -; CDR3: CASSFGDTEAFF
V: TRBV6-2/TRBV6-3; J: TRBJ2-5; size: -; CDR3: CASTLLVEETQYF
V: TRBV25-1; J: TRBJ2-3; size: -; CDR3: CASRRASEIGTQYF
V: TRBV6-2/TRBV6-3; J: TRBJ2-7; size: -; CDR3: CASSYGPRHYEQYF
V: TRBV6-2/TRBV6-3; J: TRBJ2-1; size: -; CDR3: CATGAGTSYNEQFF
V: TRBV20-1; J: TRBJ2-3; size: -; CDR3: CSASKVAGEKDTQYF
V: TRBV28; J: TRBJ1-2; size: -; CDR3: CASSSPVTNYGYTF
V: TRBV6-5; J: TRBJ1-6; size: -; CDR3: CASSDFDRGNSPLHF
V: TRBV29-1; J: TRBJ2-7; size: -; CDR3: CSVDLGEGYEQYF
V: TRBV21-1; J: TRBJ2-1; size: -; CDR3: CASSKDRTGRLAGGWAYNEQFF
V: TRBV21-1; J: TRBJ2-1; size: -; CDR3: CASSSVTWGEQFF
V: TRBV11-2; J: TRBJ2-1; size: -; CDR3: CASSLNNEQFF
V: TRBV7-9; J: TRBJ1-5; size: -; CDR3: CASSHMAPGATNQPQHF
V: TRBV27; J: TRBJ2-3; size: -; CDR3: CASSPRGSPRDTQYF
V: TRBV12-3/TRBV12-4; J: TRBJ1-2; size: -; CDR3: CASSFGVNYGYTF
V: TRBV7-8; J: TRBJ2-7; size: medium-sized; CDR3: CASSPLQGPYEQYF
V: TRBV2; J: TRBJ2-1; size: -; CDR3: CASRGITSPYNEQFF
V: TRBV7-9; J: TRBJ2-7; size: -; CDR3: CASSLGRTEQYF
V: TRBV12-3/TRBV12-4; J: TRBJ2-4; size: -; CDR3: CASSAPGLAKNIQYF
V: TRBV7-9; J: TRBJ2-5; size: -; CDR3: CASSSRGQGHQETQYF
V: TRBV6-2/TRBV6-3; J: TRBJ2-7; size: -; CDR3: CASIPGQGPYEQYF
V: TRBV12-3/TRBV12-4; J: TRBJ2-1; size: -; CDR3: CASSLWLARVNEQFF
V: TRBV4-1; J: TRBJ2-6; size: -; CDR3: CASSQELRSGANVLTF
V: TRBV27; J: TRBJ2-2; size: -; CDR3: CASRPRDRAFFTGELFF
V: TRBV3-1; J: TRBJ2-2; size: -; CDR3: CASSQIQYRGQANTGELFF
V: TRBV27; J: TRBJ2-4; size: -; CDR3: CASSDGLAGGPSTKNIQYF
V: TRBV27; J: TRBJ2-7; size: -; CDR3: CASSLKGGPFLSNEQYF
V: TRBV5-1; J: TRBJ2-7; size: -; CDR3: CASSLGTGMAYEQYF
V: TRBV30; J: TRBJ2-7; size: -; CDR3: CAWIPGAGDTYEQYF
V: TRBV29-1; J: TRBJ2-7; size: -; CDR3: CSVVRTSGSYEQYF
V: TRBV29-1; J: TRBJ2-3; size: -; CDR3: CSVDSSAGGSADTQYF
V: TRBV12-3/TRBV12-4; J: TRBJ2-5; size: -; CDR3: CASSPRGSQFQETQYF
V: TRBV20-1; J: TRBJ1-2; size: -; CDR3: CSARTGGDFGYTF
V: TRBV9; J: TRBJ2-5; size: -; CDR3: CASSGGETQYF
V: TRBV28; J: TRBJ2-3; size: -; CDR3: CASSFPGQATDTQYF
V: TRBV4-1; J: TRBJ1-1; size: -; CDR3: CASSQDGQPNTEAFF
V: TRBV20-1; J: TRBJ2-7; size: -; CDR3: CSARANRDNSYEQYF
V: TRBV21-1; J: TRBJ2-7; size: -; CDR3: CASSNRVVTYEQYF
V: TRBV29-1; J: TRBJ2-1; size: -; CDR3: CSVEGTGYNEQFF
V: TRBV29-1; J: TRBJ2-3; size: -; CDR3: CSVVSPDRADTQYF